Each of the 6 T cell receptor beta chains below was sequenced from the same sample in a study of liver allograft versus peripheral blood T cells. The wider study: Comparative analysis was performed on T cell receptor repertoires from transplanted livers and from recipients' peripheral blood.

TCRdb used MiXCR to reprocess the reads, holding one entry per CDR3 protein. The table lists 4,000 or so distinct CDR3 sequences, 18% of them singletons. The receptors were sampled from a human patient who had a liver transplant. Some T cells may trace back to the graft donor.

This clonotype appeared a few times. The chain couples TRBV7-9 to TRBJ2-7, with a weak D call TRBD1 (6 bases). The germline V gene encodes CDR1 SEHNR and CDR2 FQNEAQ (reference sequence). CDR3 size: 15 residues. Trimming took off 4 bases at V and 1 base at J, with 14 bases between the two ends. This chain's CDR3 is CASSSTDRSSYEQYF. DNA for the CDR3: TGTGCCAGCAGCTCCACAGACAGGAGTTCCTACGAGCAGTACTTC.

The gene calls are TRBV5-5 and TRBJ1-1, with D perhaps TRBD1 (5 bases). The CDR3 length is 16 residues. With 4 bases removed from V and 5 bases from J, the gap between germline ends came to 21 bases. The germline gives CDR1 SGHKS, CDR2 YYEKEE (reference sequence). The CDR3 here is CASSPGTPGGWTEAFF. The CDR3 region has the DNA TGTGCCAGCAGCCCTGGGACTCCGGGCGGGTGGACTGAAGCTTTCTTT.

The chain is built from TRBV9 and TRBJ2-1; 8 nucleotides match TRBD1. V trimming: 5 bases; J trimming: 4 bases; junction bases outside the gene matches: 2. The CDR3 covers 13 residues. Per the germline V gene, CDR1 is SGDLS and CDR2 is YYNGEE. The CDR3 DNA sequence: TGTGCCAGCAGAGGACAGGGTTACAATGAGCAGTTCTTC. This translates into CASRGQGYNEQFF.

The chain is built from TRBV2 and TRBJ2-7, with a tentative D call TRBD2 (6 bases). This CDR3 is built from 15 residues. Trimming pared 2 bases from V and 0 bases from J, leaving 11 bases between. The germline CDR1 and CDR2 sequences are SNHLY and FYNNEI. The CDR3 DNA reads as TGTGCCAGCAGTGAATTCGTACTAGCCTCCTACGAGCAGTACTTC. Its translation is CASSEFVLASYEQYF.

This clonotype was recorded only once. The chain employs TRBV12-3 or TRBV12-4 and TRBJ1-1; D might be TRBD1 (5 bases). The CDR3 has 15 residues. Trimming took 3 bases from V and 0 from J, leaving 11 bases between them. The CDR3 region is CASSFSGSLNTEAFF. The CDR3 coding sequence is TGTGCCAGCAGTTTTTCAGGGTCACTGAACACTGAAGCTTTCTTT.

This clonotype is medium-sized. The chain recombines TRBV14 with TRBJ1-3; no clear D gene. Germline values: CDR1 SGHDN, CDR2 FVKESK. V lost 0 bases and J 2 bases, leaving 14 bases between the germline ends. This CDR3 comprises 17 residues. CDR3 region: CASSQDVQDPAGNTIYF. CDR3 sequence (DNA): TGTGCCAGCAGCCAAGATGTCCAGGATCCAGCTGGAAACACCATATATTTT.